Below, 15 T cell receptor beta chains from the same sample are listed, as sequenced in a study of blood T cell repertoires in COVID-19. Libraries were prepared by immunoSEQ multiplex PCR; TCRdb keeps only in-frame clonotypes and omits some of them. The sample lists 200,000 or so clones; about 89% were seen once. The sequenced sample was PBMCs or T cells enriched from blood (not recorded which). Receptors originate from a woman aged 18-29 years who had recovered from COVID-19.

The genes are TRBV7-9 and TRBJ1-1; a possible D gene is TRBD1 (6 bases). Germline V gene data show CDR1 as SEHNR and CDR2 as FQNEAQ (reference sequence). Trimming stripped 1 base from V and 1 base from J, with 7 bases between. This CDR3 has 14 amino acids. CDR3 region: CASSLVGGNTEAFF. The CDR3 DNA follows: TGTGCCAGCAGCTTAGTAGGGGGGAACACTGAAGCTTTCTTT. The variable domain in full, completed from reference TRBV7-9 and TRBJ1-1, reads DTGVSQNPRHKITKRGQNVTFRCDPISEHNRLYWYRQTLGQGPEFLTYFQNEAQLEKSRLLSDRFSAERPKGSFSTLEIQRTEQGDSAMYLCASSLVGGNTEAFFGQGTRLTVV.

The J gene is TRBJ1-3, the V gene TRBV3-1 (or the pseudogene TRBV3-2), with 7 bases lining up with TRBD1. The CDR3 spans 16 residues. With 3 bases clipped from V and 4 bases from J, the junction kept 9 bases outside the gene matches. The germline CDR1 and CDR2 sequences are LGHDT and YNNKEL (reference sequence). The CDR3 nucleotides are TGTGCCAGCAGCCACAGGGGGTTTTCGTCCGGAAACACCATATATTTT. Protein sequence: CASSHRGFSSGNTIYF.

The rearrangement uses TRBV6-6 and TRBJ1-5, with 7 bases fitting TRBD1. The CDR3 consists of 13 residues. Germline CDR1 reads MNHNY; CDR2 reads SVGAGI (reference sequence). With V trimmed by 5 bases and J by 7 bases, 5 bases remained unmatched. In DNA, the CDR3 is TGTGCCAGCAGTCGACAGGGTGGGCAGCCCCAGCATTTT. It is translated as CASSRQGGQPQHF.

CDR3 amino acids: CASSFAGRNNQPQHF. The DNA for the CDR3 is TGTGCCAGCAGTTTTGCCGGGAGGAACAATCAGCCCCAGCATTTT. V usage is TRBV27 and J usage is TRBJ1-5; D gene ambiguous. Deletions cut 3 bases from V and 3 bases from J, with 12 bases between. Looked up from germline, CDR1 is MNHEY and CDR2 is SMNVEV (reference sequence). CDR3 length: 15 amino acids.

The chain couples TRBV5-1 to TRBJ1-4, with D maybe TRBD1 (5 bases). Trimming took off 0 bases at V and 3 bases at J, with 9 bases between the two ends. This CDR3 has 15 amino acids. From germline, CDR1 is SGHRS and CDR2 YFSETQ. This CDR3 is CASSLALGANEKLFF. CDR3 in DNA: TGCGCCAGCAGCTTGGCCCTAGGGGCTAATGAAAAACTGTTTTTT.

The V gene is TRBV27, the J gene TRBJ1-2; D is ambiguous. The germline V gene has CDR1 MNHEY and CDR2 SMNVEV (reference sequence). Trimming took off 0 bases at V and 7 bases at J, with 12 bases between the two ends. This CDR3 is 14 amino acids long. The CDR3 bases are TGTGCCAGCAGTTTATCGATGTTGAGCCGTGGCTACACCTTC. Translating gives CASSLSMLSRGYTF.

The rearrangement uses TRBV10-3 and TRBJ1-4; D may be TRBD1 (5 bases). The CDR3 is made up of 13 amino acids. Germline V gene sequence: CDR1 ENHRY, CDR2 SYGVKD. The V end was cut by 3 bases, the J end by 8 bases, with 10 bases between. The CDR3 bases are TGTGCCATCAGTGATGGGGGGGTGGAAAAACTGTTTTTT. It specifies CAISDGGVEKLFF.

The chain recombines TRBV6-5 with TRBJ2-3; 7 nucleotides match TRBD2. Germline V CDR1 and CDR2: MNHEY, SVGAGI. The CDR3 length is 16 residues. V lost 2 bases to trimming and J lost 0 bases; unmatched junction nucleotides: 5. The CDR3 DNA follows: TGTGCCAGCAGTTACGAAGCGGGGAGAAGCACAGATACGCAGTATTTT. It encodes CASSYEAGRSTDTQYF.

This chain connects TRBV3-1 (or the pseudogene TRBV3-2) to TRBJ2-7; 9 bases align to TRBD1. Germline assignment: CDR1 LGHDT and CDR2 YNNKEL (reference sequence). The CDR3 totals 17 residues. Losses at the gene ends were 2 bases for V and 3 bases for J; bases not matched to a gene: 11. This chain's CDR3 is CASSQRPWTGVNYEQYF. CDR3 coding DNA: TGTGCCAGCAGCCAACGACCTTGGACAGGGGTGAACTACGAGCAGTACTTC.

This chain joins TRBV7-8 and TRBJ1-4, with TRBD1 as a possible D gene (6 bases). The germline gives CDR1 SGHVS, CDR2 FQNEAQ. Trimming shortened V by 5 bases and J by 6 bases, and 22 bases separated the two germline ends. The CDR3 has 17 amino acids. The CDR3 bases are TGTGCCAGCAGCCCCATAGCGGGGGGCCCGGCCGATGAAAAACTGTTTTTT. This translates into CASSPIAGGPADEKLFF.

The chain recombines TRBV6-6 with TRBJ1-1, with 8 nucleotides matching TRBD1. Germline values: CDR1 MNHNY, CDR2 SVGAGI (reference sequence). This CDR3 is 15 amino acids long. The V and J ends lost 2 bases and 2 bases, in that order; junction bases with no gene match: 4. DNA of the CDR3: TGTGCCAGCAGTTACGGACAGGGCCGAAACACTGAAGCTTTCTTT. Translating gives CASSYGQGRNTEAFF.

The CDR3 protein is CASSQWTGTDTQYF. CDR3 coding DNA: TGCGCCAGCAGCCAATGGACAGGCACAGATACGCAGTATTTT. The J gene is TRBJ2-3, the V gene TRBV4-1, with a possible D match to TRBD1 (6 bases). The CDR3 loop spans 14 amino acids. Germline CDR1 is MGHRA and CDR2 is YSYEKL. The ends were cut back, 2 bases at V and 1 base at J, with 7 bases in the middle.

V usage is TRBV6-5 and J usage is TRBJ2-5, with TRBD1 matching 7 bases. The V gene end was trimmed by 6 bases and the J gene end by 3 bases; junction bases not matched to a gene: 4. CDR1 and CDR2 (germline): MNHEY, SVGAGI. The CDR3 runs 13 residues. The CDR3 here is CASRRQGEETQYF. In DNA, the CDR3 is TGTGCCAGCAGACGACAGGGAGAAGAGACCCAGTACTTC.

This clone has only one observation. The chain couples TRBV5-1 to TRBJ1-4; the match to TRBD1 covers 9 bases. The CDR3 runs 15 residues. The germline gives CDR1 SGHRS, CDR2 YFSETQ. V shed 3 bases and J 6 bases; nucleotides not matched to a gene: 6. CDR3 amino acids: CASSSHRGRDEKLFF. Written as DNA, the CDR3 is TGCGCCAGCAGCTCCCACAGGGGGCGAGATGAAAAACTGTTTTTT.

In nucleotides, the CDR3 is TGTGCCACCAGTGAAGACAGAAACACCGGGGAGCTGTTTTTT. It translates to CATSEDRNTGELFF. J is TRBJ2-2 and V is TRBV24-1; maybe TRBD1 (5 bases). The ends were cut back, 4 bases at V and 2 bases at J, with 7 bases in the middle. This CDR3 is built from 14 residues. Germline CDR1 is KGHDR and CDR2 is SFDVKD.